This T cell receptor (beta chain) was captured by sequencing in a study of blood T cell repertoires in COVID-19. Germline values: CDR1 WNHNN, CDR2 SYGVQD (reference sequence). CDR3 length: 17 amino acids. With 2 bases clipped from V and 8 bases from J, the junction kept 13 bases outside the gene matches. Study processing details: How many nucleated cells were present was estimated from reference gene primer amplification. The table came from immunoSEQ multiplex PCR; TCRdb's copy has only in-frame clones and leaves some out. That table furnishes V, J and clone size, whereas the DNA furnished D and trimming. The sample shows about 87,000 clones, 70% to 90% of them seen only once.

The rearrangement joins TRBV10-1 to TRBJ2-5, with TRBD2 identical over 11 bases. The material sequenced was peripheral blood. This receptor was identified in a man aged 40-55 years with acute or convalescent COVID-19. The CDR3 coding sequence is TGCGCCAGCAGTGAGACCCCACTAGCGGGAGAGCCGGGAACCCAGTACTTC. Translating it yields CASSETPLAGEPGTQYF.